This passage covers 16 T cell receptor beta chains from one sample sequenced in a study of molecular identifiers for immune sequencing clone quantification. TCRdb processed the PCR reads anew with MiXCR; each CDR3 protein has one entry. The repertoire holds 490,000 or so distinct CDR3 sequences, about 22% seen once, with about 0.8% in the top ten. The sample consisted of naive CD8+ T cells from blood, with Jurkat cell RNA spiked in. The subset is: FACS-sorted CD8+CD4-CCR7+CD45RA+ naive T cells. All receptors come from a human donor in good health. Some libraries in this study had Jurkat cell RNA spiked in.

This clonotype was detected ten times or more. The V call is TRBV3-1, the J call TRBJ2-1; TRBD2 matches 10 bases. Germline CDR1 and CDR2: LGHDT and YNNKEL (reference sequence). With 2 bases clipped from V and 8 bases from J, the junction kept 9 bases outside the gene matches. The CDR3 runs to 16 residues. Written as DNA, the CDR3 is TGTGCCAGCAGCCAAATAAGCGGGGGGGCCGGGGATGAGCAGTTCTTC. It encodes CASSQISGGAGDEQFF.

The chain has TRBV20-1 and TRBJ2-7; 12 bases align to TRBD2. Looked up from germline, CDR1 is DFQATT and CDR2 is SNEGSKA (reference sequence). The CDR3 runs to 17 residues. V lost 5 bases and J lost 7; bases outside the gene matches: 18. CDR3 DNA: TGCAGTGCTGGAGTTCCGCTAGCGGGAGGGCCAACGCAGGAGCAGTACTTC. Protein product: CSAGVPLAGGPTQEQYF.

The CDR3 loop reads CASNPSPSQETQYF. The CDR3 nucleotides read TGTGCCAGCAACCCAAGCCCCAGCCAAGAGACCCAGTACTTC. The rearrangement joins TRBV7-8 to TRBJ2-5; no reliable D call. The CDR3 has 14 residues. V was trimmed by 7 bases and J by 1 base, leaving 13 bases between them. CDR1 and CDR2 from the germline V gene are SGHVS and FQNEAQ.

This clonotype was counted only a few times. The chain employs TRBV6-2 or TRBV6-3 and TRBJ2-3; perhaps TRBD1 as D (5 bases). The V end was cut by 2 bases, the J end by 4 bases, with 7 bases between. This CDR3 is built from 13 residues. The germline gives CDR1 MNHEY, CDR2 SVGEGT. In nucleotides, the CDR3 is TGTGCCAGCAGTTACGGCAGGGCAGATACGCAGTATTTT. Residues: CASSYGRADTQYF.

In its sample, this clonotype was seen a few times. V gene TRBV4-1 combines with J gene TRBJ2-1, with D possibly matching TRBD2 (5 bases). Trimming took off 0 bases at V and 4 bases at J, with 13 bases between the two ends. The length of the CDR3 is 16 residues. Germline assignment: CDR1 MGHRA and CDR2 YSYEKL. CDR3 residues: CASSQDAGYGYNEQFF. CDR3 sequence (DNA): TGCGCCAGCAGCCAAGATGCGGGTTACGGGTACAATGAGCAGTTCTTC.

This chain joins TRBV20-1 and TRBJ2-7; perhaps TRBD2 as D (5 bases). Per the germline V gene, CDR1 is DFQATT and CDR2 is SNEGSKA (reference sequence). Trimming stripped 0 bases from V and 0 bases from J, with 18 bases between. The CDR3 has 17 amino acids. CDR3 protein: CSARDLSPEADSYEQYF. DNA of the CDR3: TGCAGTGCTAGAGATCTTAGCCCGGAGGCGGACTCCTACGAGCAGTACTTC.

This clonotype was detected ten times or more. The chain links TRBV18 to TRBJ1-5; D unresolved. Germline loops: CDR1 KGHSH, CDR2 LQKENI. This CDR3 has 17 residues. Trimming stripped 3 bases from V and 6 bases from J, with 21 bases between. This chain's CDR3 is CASSPGGFSPLGQPQHF. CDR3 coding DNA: TGTGCCAGCTCACCGGGAGGCTTCAGCCCTCTTGGTCAGCCCCAGCATTTT.

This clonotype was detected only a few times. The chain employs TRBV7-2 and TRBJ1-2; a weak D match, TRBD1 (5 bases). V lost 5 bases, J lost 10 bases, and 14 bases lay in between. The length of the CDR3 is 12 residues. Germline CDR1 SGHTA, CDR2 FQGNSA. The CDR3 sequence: CASSTIGAHYTF. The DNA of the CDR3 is TGTGCCAGCAGCACGATAGGGGCGCACTACACCTTC. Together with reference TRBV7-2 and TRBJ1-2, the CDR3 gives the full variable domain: GAGVSQSPSNKVTEKGKDVELRCDPISGHTALYWYRQSLGQGLEFLIYFQGNSAPDKSGLPSDRFSAERTGGSVSTLTIQRTQQEDSAVYLCASSTIGAHYTFGSGTRLTVV.

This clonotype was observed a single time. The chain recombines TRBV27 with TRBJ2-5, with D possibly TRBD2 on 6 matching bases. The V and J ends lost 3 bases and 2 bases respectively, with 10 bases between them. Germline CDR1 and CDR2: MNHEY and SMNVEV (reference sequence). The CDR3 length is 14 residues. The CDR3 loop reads CASSFSAGQETQYF. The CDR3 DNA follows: TGTGCCAGCAGTTTCTCGGCGGGACAAGAGACCCAGTACTTC.

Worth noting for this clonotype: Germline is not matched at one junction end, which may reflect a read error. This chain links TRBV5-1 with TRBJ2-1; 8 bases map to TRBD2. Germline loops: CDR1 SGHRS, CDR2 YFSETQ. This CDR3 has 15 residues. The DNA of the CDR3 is TGCGTCAGCAGCGCCAGTGTAGCGGGGTCCAATGAGCAGTTCTTC. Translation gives CVSSASVAGSNEQFF.

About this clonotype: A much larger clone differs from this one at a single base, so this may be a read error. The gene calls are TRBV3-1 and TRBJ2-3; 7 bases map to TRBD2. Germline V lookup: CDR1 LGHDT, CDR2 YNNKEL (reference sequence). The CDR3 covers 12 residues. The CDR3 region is CAGSGLDNTQYF. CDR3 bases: TGTGCCGGCAGCGGACTAGATAATACGCAGTATTTT.

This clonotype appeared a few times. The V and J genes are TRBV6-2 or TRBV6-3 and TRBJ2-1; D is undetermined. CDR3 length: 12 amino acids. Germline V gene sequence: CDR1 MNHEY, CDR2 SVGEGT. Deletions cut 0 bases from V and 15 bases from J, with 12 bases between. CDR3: CASSYSRGRPFF. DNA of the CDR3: TGTGCCAGCAGTTACTCCCGCGGCCGGCCGTTCTTC.

The CDR3 loop reads CASSLDHSNQPQHF. The CDR3 DNA sequence: TGTGCCAGCAGCTTGGACCATAGCAATCAGCCCCAGCATTTT. The V gene is TRBV5-6, the J gene TRBJ1-5, with D unclear. Germline V CDR1 and CDR2: SGHDT, YYEEEE. The CDR3 loop spans 14 amino acids. V was clipped by 0 bases and J by 0 bases, with 4 bases between them.

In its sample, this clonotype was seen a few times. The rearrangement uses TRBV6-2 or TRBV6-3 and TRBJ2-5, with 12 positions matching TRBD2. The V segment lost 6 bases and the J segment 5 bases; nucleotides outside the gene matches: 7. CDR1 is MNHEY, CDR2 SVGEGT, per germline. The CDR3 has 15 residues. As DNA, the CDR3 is TGTGCCAGCAGCCAGACTAGCGGGGGCTCGGAGACCCAGTACTTC. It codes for CASSQTSGGSETQYF.

In nucleotides, the CDR3 is TGTGCCAGCAGCCAAGAGAGCAGCTACAATGAGCAGTTCTTC. Its translation is CASSQESSYNEQFF. This chain joins TRBV3-1 and TRBJ2-1; no reliable D call. Germline CDR1 LGHDT, CDR2 YNNKEL (reference sequence). Trimming shortened V by 0 bases and J by 3 bases, and 6 bases separated the two germline ends. The CDR3 covers 14 residues.

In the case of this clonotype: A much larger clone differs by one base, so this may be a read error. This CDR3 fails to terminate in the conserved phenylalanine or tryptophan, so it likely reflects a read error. CDR3 nucleotides: TGTGCCAGCAGCTACCAGACTAGCGGGGGACCTCAAGAGACCCAGTACCTC. Residues: CASSYQTSGGPQETQYL. The V gene is TRBV7-6, the J gene TRBJ2-5, with 12 positions matching TRBD2. Germline CDR1 is SGHVS and CDR2 is FNYEAQ. The CDR3 is 17 residues long. Trimming removed 4 bases from V and 2 bases from J; junction bases left unmatched: 8.